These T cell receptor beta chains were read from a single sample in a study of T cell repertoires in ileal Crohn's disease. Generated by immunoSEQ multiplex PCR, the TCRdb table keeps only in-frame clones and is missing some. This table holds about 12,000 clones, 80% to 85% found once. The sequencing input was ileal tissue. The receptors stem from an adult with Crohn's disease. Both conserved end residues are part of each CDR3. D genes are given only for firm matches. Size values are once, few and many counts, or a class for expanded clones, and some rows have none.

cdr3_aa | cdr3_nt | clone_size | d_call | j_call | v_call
CASSLWEVSGGRETQYF | TGTGCCAGCAGCTTGTGGGAGGTGAGCGGGGGGCGAGAGACCCAGTACTTC | . | TRBD2 | TRBJ2-5 | TRBV11-3
CAWIQGSGAFF | TGTGCCTGGATTCAGGGGTCGGGTGCTTTCTTT | . | . | TRBJ1-1 | TRBV30
CAWSVMGEGEQFF | TGTGCCTGGAGTGTGATGGGGGAGGGTGAGCAGTTCTTC | . | TRBD2 | TRBJ2-1 | TRBV30
CASSPGGYSYEQYF | TGTGCCAGCAGCCCAGGGGGGTACTCCTACGAGCAGTACTTC | . | . | TRBJ2-7 | TRBV7-9
CASSQDDRGLSGNTIYF | TGTGCCAGCAGCCAAGATGACAGGGGACTCTCTGGAAACACCATATATTTT | . | TRBD1 | TRBJ1-3 | TRBV4-2
CASSSSGGRSTEQYF | TGTGCCAGCAGCTCCTCGGGCGGGAGGAGTACCGAGCAGTACTTC | . | TRBD2 | TRBJ2-7 | TRBV7-8
CASSPRLAVYNEQFF | TGTGCCAGCAGCCCCCGACTAGCGGTCTACAATGAGCAGTTCTTC | once | TRBD2 | TRBJ2-1 | TRBV9
CASSEEGRFSYEQYF | TGTGCCAGCAGTGAGGAGGGGCGTTTTTCCTACGAGCAGTACTTC | . | . | TRBJ2-7 | TRBV2
CASSLRSGNTIYF | TGTGCCAGCAGTTTGAGATCGGGAAACACCATATATTTT | . | . | TRBJ1-3 | TRBV27
CASSLLSSYEQYF | TGCGCCAGCAGCTTGCTCAGCTCCTACGAGCAGTACTTC | . | . | TRBJ2-7 | TRBV5-1
CASGLGGTSGWSGQFF | TGTGCTAGTGGTTTGGGAGGGACTAGCGGTTGGTCTGGGCAGTTCTTC | . | TRBD2 | TRBJ2-1 | TRBV12-5
CASSYPGLAGHRTDTQYF | TGTGCCAGCAGCTATCCGGGACTAGCGGGACATCGCACAGATACGCAGTATTTT | . | TRBD2 | TRBJ2-3 | TRBV14
CAWSYLNTEAFF | TGTGCCTGGAGTTACTTGAACACTGAAGCTTTCTTT | . | . | TRBJ1-1 | TRBV30
CASSSPGQYGYTF | TGTGCCAGCAGTTCTCCGGGACAGTATGGCTACACCTTC | . | TRBD1 | TRBJ1-2 | TRBV6-5
CASSQEEFGGSGELFF | TGCGCCAGCAGCCAAGAGGAGTTTGGGGGGTCCGGGGAGCTGTTTTTT | . | . | TRBJ2-2 | TRBV4-1
CASSLYSSGGSYNEQFF | TGTGCCAGCAGTTTATATTCTAGCGGGGGATCCTACAATGAGCAGTTCTTC | . | TRBD2 | TRBJ2-1 | TRBV27
CASSFGGGRQNTEAFF | TGTGCCAGCAGCTTCGGCGGGGGGCGTCAGAACACTGAAGCTTTCTTT | . | . | TRBJ1-1 | TRBV5-6
CASSESGGADTQYF | TGTGCCAGCAGTGAGAGCGGGGGGGCAGATACGCAGTATTTT | . | TRBD2 | TRBJ2-3 | TRBV6-4
CASSLTGAGGYGYTF | TGTGCCAGCAGTTTGACAGGGGCCGGCGGCTATGGCTACACCTTC | . | TRBD1 | TRBJ1-2 | TRBV27
CASRTQGNEKLFF | TGTGCCAGCAGGACGCAGGGGAATGAAAAACTGTTTTTT | . | . | TRBJ1-4 | TRBV5-4
CASSLELAGDEQYF | TGCGCCAGCAGCTTGGAACTAGCGGGGGACGAGCAGTACTTC | . | TRBD2 | TRBJ2-7 | TRBV5-1
CASSLVGSEQYF | TGTGCCAGCAGCTTAGTCGGGTCAGAGCAGTACTTC | . | . | TRBJ2-7 | TRBV7-8
CAWSELAGAIQETQYF | TGTGCCTGGAGTGAGCTAGCGGGAGCAATCCAAGAGACCCAGTACTTC | once | TRBD2 | TRBJ2-5 | TRBV30
CAHQGFETQYF | TGTGCCCACCAGGGTTTCGAGACCCAGTACTTC | . | . | TRBJ2-5 | TRBV6-1
CASGLVLGDEQFF | TGTGCTAGTGGTTTGGTACTCGGAGATGAGCAGTTCTTC | . | . | TRBJ2-1 | TRBV12-5
CASSLDRGNADTQYF | TGTGCCAGCAGCCTTGACAGGGGGAACGCAGATACGCAGTATTTT | few | TRBD1 | TRBJ2-3 | TRBV7-3
CASSLLAGYEQYF | TGCGCCAGCAGCCTACTAGCGGGGTACGAGCAGTACTTC | few | TRBD2 | TRBJ2-7 | TRBV5-1